A single sample is the source of the 15 T cell receptor beta chains below, sequenced in a study of vaccination effects on CD4 cells after COVID-19. With the ViraFEST assay, the study expanded antigen-specific CD4+ T cells using viral peptide pools, then sequenced them. It was after approximately 11 days of culture that CD4+ T cells were isolated. In the vaccine recipients, nucleocapsid antibodies were negative and there was no prior SARS-CoV-2 infection. Assay used: immunoSEQ multiplex PCR; TCRdb lists only in-frame clones, some missing. Among 78,000 or so clones listed, 78% were seen once. No cognate antigen is known for these TCRs. This material consisted of CD4+ T cells from PBMCs cultured with SARS-CoV-2 spike peptides, taken before COVID-19 vaccination. The origin of the receptors is a human donor who received a COVID-19 vaccine.

The rearrangement links TRBV5-1 to TRBJ1-4, with 7 bases aligning to TRBD1. V trimming: 4 bases; J trimming: 5 bases; junction bases outside the gene matches: 8. This CDR3 region has 15 residues. Germline V lookup: CDR1 SGHRS, CDR2 YFSETQ. The CDR3 DNA is TGCGCCAGCAGCCCCGCCGGGACAGTAAATGAAAAACTGTTTTTT. This translates into CASSPAGTVNEKLFF.

The chain couples TRBV7-8 to TRBJ2-1; D is unresolved. The ends were cut back, 1 base at V and 1 base at J, with 8 bases in the middle. This CDR3 has 15 amino acids. CDR1 and CDR2 (germline): SGHVS, FQNEAQ. The CDR3 here is CASSLVGNSYNEQFF. The CDR3 DNA is TGTGCCAGCAGCTTAGTGGGAAATTCCTACAATGAGCAGTTCTTC.

This clone was detected only once. The chain carries TRBV24-1 and TRBJ1-4; 7 bases agree with TRBD1. The CDR3 loop spans 13 amino acids. The ends lost 3 bases at V and 10 bases at J; junction bases unmatched: 4. Germline V lookup: CDR1 KGHDR, CDR2 SFDVKD. The CDR3 reads CATSDTTGVKLFF. The CDR3 DNA follows: TGTGCCACCAGTGATACTACAGGGGTAAAACTGTTTTTT.

This clone has more than one count but fewer than ten. The V call is TRBV27, the J call TRBJ2-1; D is ambiguous. CDR3 size: 15 residues. Trimming shortened V by 3 bases and J by 5 bases, and 14 bases separated the two germline ends. Germline-derived CDR1 and CDR2 are MNHEY and SMNVEV (reference sequence). CDR3 residues: CASSFRPIGHNEQFF. In nucleotides, the CDR3 is TGTGCCAGCAGTTTCAGGCCTATAGGCCACAATGAGCAGTTCTTC.

The rearrangement links TRBV11-2 to TRBJ2-1; no definite D call. Germline CDR1 and CDR2: SGHAT and FQNNGV. The CDR3 extends over 15 amino acids. Between the trimmed V and J ends, which lost 1 base and 0 bases, there was a span of 7 bases. CDR3: CASSLVPSSYNEQFF. CDR3 DNA sequence: TGTGCCAGCAGCTTAGTTCCCAGCTCCTACAATGAGCAGTTCTTC.

The CDR3, as DNA: TGTGCCAGCTCACCAAAGACCCGGGTAACGGTGGGTTCGGAGACCCAGTACTTC. Translation gives CASSPKTRVTVGSETQYF. The chain is built from TRBV18 and TRBJ2-5; D uncertain. The CDR3 covers 18 residues. Trimming removed 2 bases at V and 5 bases at J, with 24 bases between. In germline, CDR1 is KGHSH, CDR2 LQKENI.

V is TRBV5-8 and J is TRBJ1-1; weak D call: TRBD1 (5 bases). V dropped 7 bases and J dropped 1 base, with 26 bases sitting between them. Germline loops: CDR1 SGHTS, CDR2 YDEGEE. This CDR3 has 18 amino acids. Here the CDR3 DNA reads TGTGCCAGCCCCAATTCGGCCCCCCTGGAGGGGTGGAACACTGAAGCTTTCTTT. Translation: CASPNSAPLEGWNTEAFF.

The rearrangement uses TRBV2 and TRBJ2-1; a possible D gene is TRBD1 (5 bases). CDR3 length: 15 amino acids. The V gene's germline CDR1 is SNHLY and CDR2 FYNNEI. Between the trimmed V and J ends, which lost 4 bases and 3 bases, there was a span of 13 bases. CDR3 nucleotide sequence: TGTGCCAGCAGTGTAACGCACCAGGGCTACAATGAGCAGTTCTTC. Its protein is CASSVTHQGYNEQFF.

A few counts support this clone. This chain's CDR3 is CASSGAGRQPQHF. The CDR3 bases are TGTGCCAGCAGCGGGGCAGGGCGGCAGCCCCAGCATTTT. The rearrangement links TRBV2 to TRBJ1-5; tentative D call: TRBD1 (5 bases). CDR1 and CDR2 (germline): SNHLY, FYNNEI. V was trimmed by 6 bases and J by 7 bases, leaving 13 bases between them. The CDR3 has 13 residues. Based on the CDR3 plus reference TRBV2 and TRBJ1-5, the full variable domain is EPEVTQTPSHQVTQMGQEVILRCVPISNHLYFYWYRQILGQKVEFLVSFYNNEISEKSEIFDDQFSVERPDGSNFTLKIRSTKLEDSAMYFCASSGAGRQPQHFGDGTRLSIL.

The CDR3 DNA reads TGTGCCAGCAGTCCGTTGGGGACAGAGAGGACCGGGGAGCTGTTTTTT. This translates into CASSPLGTERTGELFF. The chain links TRBV28 to TRBJ2-2, with TRBD1 matching 7 bases. V dropped 5 bases and J dropped 5; count of bases not matched to a gene: 11. There are 16 residues in the CDR3. Germline V gene sequence: CDR1 MDHEN, CDR2 SYDVKM.

The chain employs TRBV2 and TRBJ1-5; D uncertain. V lost 8 bases, J lost 2 bases, and 10 bases lay in between. The CDR3 covers 13 residues. Germline loops: CDR1 SNHLY, CDR2 FYNNEI. CDR3 protein: CASREDRNQPQHF. DNA for the CDR3: TGTGCCAGCCGAGAGGATCGCAATCAGCCCCAGCATTTT.

The chain couples TRBV29-1 to TRBJ2-4; TRBD1 might be the D (7 bases). The CDR3 covers 16 residues. The V end was cut by 6 bases, the J end by 0 bases, with 18 bases between. CDR1 SQVTM and CDR2 ANQGSEA come from the germline V gene. CDR3 amino acids: CSVRTGGGLAKNIQYF. As DNA, the CDR3 is TGCAGCGTCCGGACAGGAGGGGGATTAGCCAAAAACATTCAGTACTTC.

The V and J genes are TRBV11-3 and TRBJ1-1, with unresolved D. CDR1 and CDR2 from the germline V gene are SGHNT and YENEEA. There are 13 residues in the CDR3. The V end was cut by 2 bases, the J end by 4 bases, with 8 bases between. CDR3 coding DNA: TGTGCCAGCAGCTTAACCTTCGGCACTGAAGCTTTCTTT. As protein: CASSLTFGTEAFF.

CDR3 DNA sequence: TGTGCCAGCAGCTTATCCCTAGCGGGGAGAGACTACGAGCAGTACGTC. Translation: CASSLSLAGRDYEQYV. The chain couples TRBV28 to TRBJ2-7; 9 nucleotides match TRBD2. The CDR3 consists of 16 residues. Germline V gives CDR1 MDHEN, CDR2 SYDVKM.

The V and J genes are TRBV28 and TRBJ1-2; D remains ambiguous. This CDR3 region has 17 residues. The germline V gene has CDR1 MDHEN and CDR2 SYDVKM. V lost 3 bases and J lost 0, with 17 bases in between. CDR3 loop: CASSFLRTDGANYGYTF. DNA of the CDR3: TGTGCCAGCAGTTTCCTACGGACGGACGGAGCTAACTATGGCTACACCTTC.